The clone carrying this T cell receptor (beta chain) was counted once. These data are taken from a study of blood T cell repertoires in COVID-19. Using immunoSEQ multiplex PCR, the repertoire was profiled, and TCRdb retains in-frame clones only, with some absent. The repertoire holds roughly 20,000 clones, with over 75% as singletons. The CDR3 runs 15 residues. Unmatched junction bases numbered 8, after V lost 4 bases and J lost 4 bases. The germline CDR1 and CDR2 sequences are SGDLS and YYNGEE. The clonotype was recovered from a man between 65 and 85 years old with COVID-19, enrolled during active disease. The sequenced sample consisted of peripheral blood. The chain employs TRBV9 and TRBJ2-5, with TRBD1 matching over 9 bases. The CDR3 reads CASSKGQGQGETQYF. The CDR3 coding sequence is TGTGCCAGCAGCAAAGGACAGGGGCAGGGAGAGACCCAGTACTTC.